This TCR beta chain comes out of a study of blood T cell dynamics during melanoma immunotherapy. Time point indicated: pre-treatment baseline. A fixed DNA input of 350 ng was used per bulk PBMC sample. The repertoire was sequenced with immunoSEQ multiplex PCR; TCRdb's copy has only in-frame clones and lacks some. The sample holds under 20,000 clones, roughly 80% seen once. Germline-derived CDR1 and CDR2 are MNHEY and SMNVEV (reference sequence). The CDR3 runs to 16 residues. The V end lost 6 bases, the J end lost 1 base, and 15 bases lay between the germline ends. The sequences come from blood, collected from a patient treated with checkpoint blockade. This chain links TRBV27 with TRBJ1-4, with D tentatively TRBD1 (6 bases). This sequence was found in a human donor with melanoma. This CDR3 is CASRFGLRGTNEKLFF. CDR3 nucleotides: TGTGCCAGCAGGTTTGGCCTCAGGGGAACTAATGAAAAACTGTTTTTT.